This T cell receptor (beta chain) was recorded in a study of shared clonotypes between healthy human individuals (dated by TCRdb to 2020 to 2021). Study-level background: The cohort included three men and a couple of women between 18 and 49 years of age. Per donor, three plates each were used for CD4 naive and CD4 memory, two for CD8 naive, and one for CD8 memory. To estimate repertoire size and how much clonotypes are shared between individuals, the study performed deep sequencing of blood TCR repertoires from roughly five healthy adults. Libraries were prepared and TCR repertoires were sequenced by different laboratories using diverse techniques, in order to increase sequencing depth and limit assay-specific biases. Leukapheresis yielded between about 0.9 and 9 billion PBMCs per donor.

For the CD8 naive samples, CD45RO-negative cells were positively selected for CCR7, yielding a CD45RA+CCR7+ population from which TemRA cells were excluded. Healthy HIV-negative adults with no recently reported acute infections or vaccinations were included as donors. Every donor was a Caucasian adult living in Nashville, Tennessee, USA. Blood was obtained by leukapheresis, after which PBMCs were separated by Ficoll-Histopaque density gradient centrifugation and cryopreserved in liquid nitrogen vapor phase. Analytical flow cytometry was used to check the purity and quantity of each magnetically sorted T cell population. Genomic DNA was isolated from every sorted fraction and measured by UV absorbance on a Nanodrop 2000c. Comment on this clone: Its antigen remains undetermined. No base-level quality is on record; no much larger clone is a single base apart.

Summary of the overall study and its limitations: Naive subsets generally had larger estimated clonotype richness than memory subsets did. The small number of donors limited the genetic and exposure-history diversity represented. Across a few donors, around 5% of naive CD4, roughly 3.4% of naive CD8, approximately 2.5% of memory CD4, and over 0.35% of memory CD8 clonotypes were shared. Clonotypes shared by all four sorted-subset donors showed higher generation probabilities than non-shared clonotypes. Sampling was restricted to blood, and TCR repertoires in tissue are likely to differ from TCR repertoires in blood. Based on pairwise subsampling, the degree of clonotype sharing among donors was expected to be affected by sequencing depth. Rarefaction of sorted-subset datasets indicated incomplete sequencing despite the large sequencing depth.

TCR CDR3 regions were amplified from genomic DNA by multiplex PCR using the deep immunoSEQ assay. Genomic DNA extracted from each cell subset was distributed evenly over all wells of several immunoSEQ 96-well plates, and each plate served as one replicate. For sorted subsets, around 200 ng genomic DNA, equal to some 30,000 T cell genomes, was loaded into each replicate PCR. Purified libraries were measured with a Qubit 3.0 fluorometer, size-checked on a Bioanalyzer 2100, and measured again with the KAPA Library Quantification kit. A separate single-read 150-cycle Illumina NextSeq 550 flow cell was used to sequence each immunoSEQ 96-well plate. On the study's bioinformatics: Because the immunoSEQ output held only junctional sequences and lacked quality scores, the filtering could not match the filtering applied to full-length reads. To assign V/J genes and CDR3, sequences were annotated against IMGT germline references using PyIR, a Python wrapper for IgBLAST v1.9. Reads were filtered out if the reads had weak V/J assignments (E-value above 1e-6), no CDR3, stop codons, out-of-frame junctions, or ambiguous translated residues. V3J clonotypes were defined as sequences sharing the same inferred V gene, J gene, and CDR3 amino acid sequence. Percentage overlap between repertoires was calculated by dividing the number of shared unique clonotypes by the size of the smaller repertoire. RTK rarefaction, the Chao1 estimator, and Recon v2.1 estimates of unobserved clonotypes were used to assess repertoire richness. Generation probabilities for all TCRbeta clonotypes obtained by the gDNA method from a handful of donors were computed using OLGA. What TCRdb holds here is the immuneACCESS table cut down to in-frame rearrangements. Part of the clones is not present; checked against another copy, under half of the missing clones reflect an unresolved V gene, and the others are unexplained. That table furnishes V, J and clone size, whereas the DNA furnished D and trimming. The sample table shows under 1 million clones, and over 90% are seen once. The ten top clones hold 20% to 30% of the sample.

Sequencing input: naive CD8+ T cells sorted from blood. This specimen's cell subset or site label, interpreted: CD45RA+CCR7+. The source is a man aged 25-45 years in good health.

The DNA sequence follows: TGTGCCAGCAGCTTAGAAGCTCTAGCGGGAGGGTCCTACGAGCAGTACTTC. Protein translation: CASSLEALAGGSYEQYF. The sequence is built from TRBV7-6 and TRBJ2-7; 12 bases in the middle match TRBD2. V has 1 base trimmed and J has 1 base trimmed; junction bases matching no gene number 5. Inclusive of the bounding cysteine and phenylalanine, the CDR3 is 17 residues long. Only CDR3 DNA remains: 51 bases, in frame from the first base. For CDR1 and CDR2, the germline V gene lists SGHVS and FNYEAQ.